Each of the 30 T cell receptor beta chains below was sequenced from the same sample in a study of graft-versus-host responses after intestinal transplantation (dated by TCRdb to the early 2020s). Libraries were prepared through the immunoSEQ multiplex PCR assay. TCRdb took this table from immuneACCESS and kept in-frame rearrangements with V and J called. Such tables lack part of the clones; where checked against another copy, unresolved V genes explain under half of the gap, and the rest is unexplained. The table for this sample lists around 30,000 clones; around 78% of them were counted only once. Together, the top ten hold 1% to 1.3% of the sample. This material consisted of PBMCs, taken 28 days after intestinal transplant. Receptors originate from a human patient who received an intestinal transplant, so some T cells may come from the graft donor.

The chain is built from TRBV11-3 and TRBJ2-6; D is perhaps TRBD1 (5 bases). V shed 1 base and J shed 2 bases, with 6 bases lying between them. CDR1 and CDR2 from the germline V gene are SGHNT and YENEEA. This CDR3 region has 15 residues. This CDR3 reads CASSLGGAGANVLTF. Written as DNA, the CDR3 is TGTGCCAGCAGCTTAGGGGGCGCTGGGGCCAACGTCCTGACTTTC.

This clone appeared once. The chain is built from TRBV11-2 and TRBJ2-7; a possible D gene is TRBD1 (6 bases). The V gene lost 1 base and the J gene lost 3 bases, with 19 bases spanning the gap. The CDR3 runs to 17 residues. Germline CDR1 is SGHAT and CDR2 is FQNNGV. The DNA for the CDR3 is TGTGCCAGCAGCTTAGCCCCCCCGGGTACAGGGATCTACGAGCAGTACTTC. This codes for CASSLAPPGTGIYEQYF.

This clone was recorded only once. The V call is TRBV28, the J call TRBJ2-1; 8 bases match TRBD1. Trimming removed 2 bases from V and 7 bases from J; junction bases left unmatched: 13. Germline assignment: CDR1 MDHEN and CDR2 SYDVKM. The CDR3 runs to 17 residues. The chain's CDR3 is CASSLRRQGAFWNEQFF. The CDR3 DNA reads as TGTGCCAGCAGTTTAAGGAGGCAGGGGGCTTTCTGGAATGAGCAGTTCTTC.

J is TRBJ2-5 and V is TRBV15; no clear D gene. This CDR3 contains 13 residues. V was shortened by 3 bases and J by 1 base, with 6 bases between the two germline ends. CDR1 is LNHNV, CDR2 YYDKDF, per germline (reference sequence). The CDR3 DNA reads as TGTGCCACCAGCAGGGACGGCCAAGAGACCCAGTACTTC. Protein: CATSRDGQETQYF.

The chain joins TRBV11-2 to TRBJ2-2; 11 positions match TRBD2. Per the germline V gene, CDR1 is SGHAT and CDR2 is FQNNGV. Unmatched junction bases numbered 5, after V lost 5 bases and J lost 6 bases. The CDR3 extends over 15 amino acids. CDR3 sequence: CASSPSGGPPGELFF. The DNA for the CDR3 is TGTGCCAGCAGCCCTAGCGGGGGGCCCCCCGGGGAGCTGTTTTTT.

The rearrangement links TRBV6-5 to TRBJ1-2, with D unclear. CDR3 length equals 15 residues. CDR1 and CDR2 (germline): MNHEY, SVGAGI. Trimming shortened V by 5 bases and J by 4 bases, and 17 bases separated the two germline ends. The CDR3 DNA reads as TGTGCCAGCAGTAACCGTTTTGACGGACCCTATGGCTACACCTTC. Protein product: CASSNRFDGPYGYTF.

The chain is built from TRBV7-6 and TRBJ1-6; D is uncertain. The V and J ends lost 1 base and 4 bases respectively, with 14 bases between them. CDR1 SGHVS and CDR2 FNYEAQ come from the germline V gene. The CDR3 has 17 residues. The CDR3: CASSLEKAAEYNSPLHF. CDR3 sequence (DNA): TGTGCCAGCAGCTTAGAGAAAGCGGCGGAATATAATTCACCCCTCCACTTT.

With respect to this clone: The same CDR3 can be traced to other DNA sequences in this sample. The chain is built from TRBV5-1 and TRBJ2-5, with D perhaps assigned TRBD1 or TRBD2 (5 bases each). The CDR3 totals 16 residues. Germline CDR1 is SGHRS and CDR2 is YFSETQ. V lost 0 bases and J 5 bases, leaving 17 bases between the germline ends. CDR3 residues: CASSLASGGGRETQYF. The CDR3 nucleotides are TGCGCCAGCAGCTTGGCCTCAGGTGGGGGTCGGGAGACCCAGTACTTC.

The genes are TRBV14 and TRBJ2-2; D not resolved. Germline lookup yields CDR1 SGHDN and CDR2 FVKESK. There are 15 residues in the CDR3. Trimming left V 4 bases short and J 7 bases short, with 16 bases between. The CDR3 sequence is CASSPKGSLVGELFF. CDR3 nucleotide sequence: TGTGCCAGCAGCCCAAAGGGCTCCCTGGTCGGGGAGCTGTTTTTT.

This chain joins TRBV10-3 and TRBJ1-6; TRBD1 agrees at 11 bases. The CDR3 extends over 17 amino acids. Germline CDR1 reads ENHRY; CDR2 reads SYGVKD. The V and J ends lost 10 bases and 3 bases, in that order; junction bases with no gene match: 11. DNA of the CDR3: TGTGCCAGCCGACCGGGACAGGGGGTCCACTATAATTCACCCCTCCACTTT. Encoded protein: CASRPGQGVHYNSPLHF.

The chain employs TRBV18 and TRBJ1-3, with 8 positions matching TRBD1. V trimming: 3 bases; J trimming: 0 bases; junction bases outside the gene matches: 13. Germline CDR1 KGHSH, CDR2 LQKENI. The CDR3 extends over 19 amino acids. Written as DNA, the CDR3 is TGTGCCAGCTCACCGACCGCGGCGACAGGGGTGAGCTCTGGAAACACCATATATTTT. Its protein product is CASSPTAATGVSSGNTIYF.

The chain combines TRBV5-1 with TRBJ1-1; a weak D match, TRBD1 (5 bases). Trimming removed 0 bases from V and 1 base from J, with 10 bases in between. The CDR3 consists of 15 residues. Germline lookup yields CDR1 SGHRS and CDR2 YFSETQ. Here the CDR3 DNA reads TGCGCCAGCAGCTTGGAGGGGTTGGGGAACACTGAAGCTTTCTTT. Residues: CASSLEGLGNTEAFF.

The genes are TRBV5-4 and TRBJ2-7; D uncertain. The germline V gene has CDR1 SGHNT and CDR2 YYREEE (reference sequence). CDR3 size: 13 residues. Deletions cut 0 bases from V and 4 bases from J, with 8 bases between. The CDR3 DNA is TGTGCCAGCAGCTTGGGAGCTTCTTACGAGCAGTACTTC. The encoded protein is CASSLGASYEQYF.

V gene TRBV13 combines with J gene TRBJ2-1, with 10 bases matching TRBD2. The junction had 8 bases not matched to a gene; V was cut back by 4 bases and J by 5 bases. CDR3 length equals 16 residues. Germline CDR1 PRHDT, CDR2 FYEKMQ (reference sequence). The CDR3 DNA reads TGTGCCAGCAGCTCCTATCCGGGACTAGCGCACAATGAGCAGTTCTTC. Residues: CASSSYPGLAHNEQFF.

This clone was found once. The rearrangement uses TRBV4-2 and TRBJ2-3, with D possibly being TRBD1 or TRBD2 (5 bases each). The V end was cut by 4 bases, the J end by 4 bases, with 24 bases between. CDR1 LGHNA and CDR2 YNFKEQ come from the germline V gene. This CDR3 contains 18 residues. The CDR3 bases are TGTGCCAGCAGCCCTCCCCAGGGCCCCGGAGGCACCGCAGATACGCAGTATTTT. Translating gives CASSPPQGPGGTADTQYF.

This chain uses TRBV7-9 with TRBJ2-3; TRBD1 or TRBD2 may be the D gene (5 bases each). Trimming stripped 6 bases from V and 2 bases from J, with 18 bases between. Germline loops: CDR1 SEHNR, CDR2 FQNEAQ (reference sequence). The length of the CDR3 is 16 residues. The DNA of the CDR3 is TGTGCCAGCAGAACACCGATCGGGACGACCACAGATACGCAGTATTTT. It codes for CASRTPIGTTTDTQYF. Variable domain in full (rest from reference TRBV7-9 and TRBJ2-3): DTGVSQNPRHKITKRGQNVTFRCDPISEHNRLYWYRQTLGQGPEFLTYFQNEAQLEKSRLLSDRFSAERPKGSFSTLEIQRTEQGDSAMYLCASRTPIGTTTDTQYFGPGTRLTVL.

The CDR3 protein is CASSQDAGLVIYEQYF. The CDR3 region has the DNA TGCGCCAGCAGCCAAGATGCGGGACTAGTTATATACGAGCAGTACTTC. The chain employs TRBV4-1 and TRBJ2-7; 8 positions agree with TRBD2. CDR3 length equals 16 residues. J was trimmed by 4 bases and V by 0 bases; bases with no gene match: 8. Germline V gene lookup returns CDR1 MGHRA and CDR2 YSYEKL.

The chain uses TRBV5-1 and TRBJ1-2; D gene ambiguous. The CDR3 contains 13 residues. Germline CDR1 SGHRS, CDR2 YFSETQ. V lost 4 bases to trimming and J lost 2 bases, with 9 bases between them. The CDR3 spells CASSPSLNYGYTF. The CDR3 DNA is TGCGCCAGCAGCCCCTCCCTCAACTATGGCTACACCTTC.

The gene calls are TRBV13 and TRBJ1-2, with 10 bases matching TRBD1. V lost 4 bases, J lost 2 bases, and 7 bases stayed unmatched. There are 16 residues in the CDR3. The germline V gene has CDR1 PRHDT and CDR2 FYEKMQ (reference sequence). Written as DNA, the CDR3 is TGTGCCAGCAGCTCCCGGGACAGGGGCCCCAACTATGGCTACACCTTC. It is translated as CASSSRDRGPNYGYTF.

The chain carries TRBV27 and TRBJ2-7; 11 bases map to TRBD1. This CDR3 is 15 amino acids long. The V gene end was trimmed by 10 bases and the J gene end by 4 bases; junction bases not matched to a gene: 12. In germline, CDR1 is MNHEY, CDR2 SMNVEV (reference sequence). In DNA, the CDR3 is TGTGCCACCGGAATCCCGGGACAGGGGGTATACGAGCAGTACTTC. It codes for CATGIPGQGVYEQYF.

This chain links TRBV21-1 with TRBJ2-2; the table calls TRBD1, which could not be checked here. TRBV21-1 is a pseudogene. The CDR3 runs 18 residues. In DNA form, the CDR3 reads TGTGCCAGCAGCAAACAACCGACAACTTTAATGAACACCGGGGAGCTGTTTTTT. It encodes CASSKQPTTLMNTGELFF.

The chain joins TRBV6-6 to TRBJ1-1; maybe TRBD1 (5 bases). CDR1 and CDR2 (germline): MNHNY, SVGAGI (reference sequence). This CDR3 spans 10 amino acids. Trimming removed 10 bases at V and 11 bases at J, with 14 bases between. The CDR3 DNA reads TGTGCCACCTTGGACACGCGGGCTTTCTTT. It yields the protein CATLDTRAFF.

This clone came up a few times. The genes are TRBV6-1 and TRBJ1-3, with a tentative D call TRBD1 (6 bases). The CDR3 contains 15 residues. The germline gives CDR1 MNHNS, CDR2 SASEGT. The ends were cut back, 11 bases at V and 0 bases at J, with 17 bases in the middle. CDR3 region: CAHRKGEDSGNTIYF. For the CDR3, the DNA is TGTGCCCATAGAAAGGGGGAGGACTCTGGAAACACCATATATTTT.

The gene calls are TRBV19 and TRBJ1-1; 7 nucleotides agree with TRBD1. Germline CDR1 and CDR2: LNHDA and SQIVND (reference sequence). Trimming took 5 bases from V and 3 from J; bases not matched to a gene: 3. This CDR3 contains 13 residues. CDR3 residues: CASSPGGDTEAFF. CDR3 in DNA: TGTGCCAGTAGTCCAGGGGGGGACACTGAAGCTTTCTTT.

The chain links TRBV5-1 to TRBJ2-7; D is undetermined. CDR1 is SGHRS, CDR2 YFSETQ, per germline. The CDR3 contains 14 residues. V lost 2 bases and J 1 base, leaving 10 bases between the germline ends. CDR3 region: CASSFARTSYEQYF. The CDR3, as DNA: TGCGCCAGCAGCTTCGCCAGGACGTCCTACGAGCAGTACTTC.

For the CDR3, the DNA is TGTGCCAGCAGTTCGCTGACAGGGGGGTACGAGCAGTACTTC. This translates into CASSSLTGGYEQYF. This rearrangement joins TRBV27 to TRBJ2-7; 9 bases agree with TRBD1. The trim removed 4 bases at V and 4 bases at J, leaving 5 bases unmatched. Germline V CDR1 and CDR2: MNHEY, SMNVEV (reference sequence). The CDR3 is 14 amino acids.

The J gene is TRBJ2-3, the V gene TRBV29-1, with D possibly being TRBD1 (6 bases). In germline, CDR1 is SQVTM, CDR2 ANQGSEA. Between the trimmed V and J ends, which lost 5 bases and 1 base, there was a span of 13 bases. The CDR3 contains 14 residues. The CDR3: CSVQGRSRTDTQYF. The CDR3 DNA is TGCAGCGTTCAGGGGCGTTCGCGCACAGATACGCAGTATTTT.

The genes are TRBV9 and TRBJ2-1, with D tentatively TRBD2 (6 bases). The germline V gene has CDR1 SGDLS and CDR2 YYNGEE. The CDR3 extends over 11 amino acids. Trimming cost V 2 bases and J 10 bases, with 7 bases left between them. The CDR3 bases are TGTGCCAGCAGCGTCAGCGGGGAGCAGTTCTTC. It translates to CASSVSGEQFF.

This chain links TRBV9 with TRBJ2-3; TRBD2 matches 8 bases. Germline trimming cut 3 bases from V and 2 bases from J; bases unmatched to any gene: 5. This CDR3 comprises 15 residues. Germline loops: CDR1 SGDLS, CDR2 YYNGEE. The CDR3 DNA reads as TGTGCCAGCAGCGCCATAGCGGGACCCACAGATACGCAGTATTTT. This encodes CASSAIAGPTDTQYF. Complete variable domain (other parts from reference TRBV9 and TRBJ2-3): DSGVTQTPKHLITATGQRVTLRCSPRSGDLSVYWYQQSLDQGLQFLIQYYNGEERAKGNILERFSAQQFPDLHSELNLSSLELGDSALYFCASSAIAGPTDTQYFGPGTRLTVL.

The chain recombines TRBV19 with TRBJ1-6, with D possibly being TRBD1 (6 bases). Germline CDR1 LNHDA, CDR2 SQIVND (reference sequence). This CDR3 region has 16 residues. Trimming pared 2 bases from V and 7 bases from J, leaving 15 bases between. CDR3 residues: CASSIPGALSNSPLHF. CDR3 DNA: TGTGCCAGTAGTATACCGGGGGCTCTGTCGAATTCACCCCTCCACTTT.